This passage covers 24 T cell receptor beta chains from one sample sequenced in a study of blood T cell repertoires in COVID-19. Method: immunoSEQ multiplex PCR; TCRdb's copy keeps in-frame clones and lacks some. Of over 200,000 clones in the sample, roughly 87% were seen once. The sample was peripheral blood. These receptors originate from a man aged 35-49 years with active or convalescent COVID-19.

V and J are TRBV16 and TRBJ1-1, with 8 bases matching TRBD1. The CDR3 sequence is 15 residues long. Trimming at V came to 4 bases and at J to 5 bases, leaving 9 bases not matched to a gene. Germline CDR1 reads KGHSY; CDR2 reads FQNENV. The CDR3 loop is CASSPTRQGMTEAFF. The CDR3 nucleotides are TGTGCCAGCAGCCCTACTCGACAGGGGATGACTGAAGCTTTCTTT. Drawing the rest from reference TRBV16 and TRBJ1-1, the complete variable domain is GEEVAQTPKHLVRGEGQKAKLYCAPIKGHSYVFWYQQVLKNEFKFLISFQNENVFDETGMPKERFSAKCLPNSPCSLEIQATKLEDSAVYFCASSPTRQGMTEAFFGQGTRLTVV.

This chain connects TRBV2 to TRBJ2-3, with a tentative D call TRBD2 (6 bases). This CDR3 region has 16 residues. The ends were cut back, 5 bases at V and 2 bases at J, with 17 bases in the middle. Germline-derived CDR1 and CDR2 are SNHLY and FYNNEI. The DNA of the CDR3 is TGTGCCAGCAGTTTCGGCGGGAAAGGTTACACAGATACGCAGTATTTT. Translation: CASSFGGKGYTDTQYF.

The rearrangement uses TRBV7-9 and TRBJ2-7; possible D gene TRBD2, 6 bases. This CDR3 comprises 13 residues. V was clipped by 1 base and J by 6 bases, with 10 bases between them. Germline-derived CDR1 and CDR2 are SEHNR and FQNEAQ (reference sequence). The CDR3 spells CASSLGSGFEQYF. The CDR3 DNA is TGTGCCAGCAGCTTAGGTAGCGGTTTCGAGCAGTACTTC.

This chain joins TRBV7-2 and TRBJ2-1; D is perhaps TRBD2 (5 bases). Trimming shortened V by 1 base and J by 8 bases, and 15 bases separated the two germline ends. This CDR3 comprises 15 residues. Germline assignment: CDR1 SGHTA and CDR2 FQGNSA. The CDR3 region has the DNA TGTGCCAGCAGCTTAGACGGGGTTGGCGGCTATGAGCAGTTCTTC. Translated, it gives CASSLDGVGGYEQFF.

The count of this clone is one. The J gene is TRBJ2-1, the V gene TRBV5-1, with D unclear. With 1 base removed from V and 7 bases from J, the gap between germline ends came to 9 bases. CDR1 and CDR2 (germline): SGHRS, YFSETQ. CDR3 size: 13 residues. Written as DNA, the CDR3 is TGCGCCAGCAGCTTGACCTTTCGGAATGAGCAGTTCTTC. Protein sequence: CASSLTFRNEQFF.

A few counts support this clone. V gene TRBV28 combines with J gene TRBJ2-7; the D gene is possibly TRBD2 (5 bases). This CDR3 spans 13 amino acids. Trimming stripped 5 bases from V and 3 bases from J, with 11 bases between. In germline, CDR1 is MDHEN, CDR2 SYDVKM. The CDR3 region is CASSGGLNYEQYF. The CDR3 DNA follows: TGTGCCAGCAGTGGTGGACTGAACTACGAGCAGTACTTC.

This clone was counted a single time. This sequence joins TRBV2 and TRBJ2-2, with TRBD2 identical over 7 bases. Losses at the gene ends were 5 bases for V and 1 base for J; bases not matched to a gene: 7. The length of the CDR3 is 16 residues. CDR1 is SNHLY and CDR2 is FYNNEI in the germline V gene. The CDR3 bases are TGTGCCAGCAGTTTAACTAGCGTCTTGAACACCGGGGAGCTGTTTTTT. Translating gives CASSLTSVLNTGELFF.

The chain carries TRBV30 and TRBJ1-5; no reliable D call. CDR1 GTSNPN and CDR2 SVGIG come from the germline V gene (reference sequence). This CDR3 spans 13 amino acids. V dropped 0 bases and J dropped 3 bases, with 6 bases sitting between them. For the CDR3, the DNA is TGTGCCTGGAGTGTAGCAAACAATCAGCCCCAGCATTTT. Protein product: CAWSVANNQPQHF.

The chain recombines TRBV28 with TRBJ2-7; 9 positions agree with TRBD1. The germline CDR1 and CDR2 sequences are MDHEN and SYDVKM. The CDR3 spans 14 residues. The V segment lost 4 bases and the J segment 5 bases; nucleotides outside the gene matches: 6. CDR3 coding DNA: TGTGCCAGCAGTTCCGGGACAGGGTACCACGAGCAGTACTTC. This codes for CASSSGTGYHEQYF.

The rearrangement links TRBV2 to TRBJ2-5; D not certain. This CDR3 has 12 amino acids. The germline CDR1 and CDR2 sequences are SNHLY and FYNNEI. V shed 3 bases and J shed 5 bases, with 7 bases lying between them. DNA for the CDR3: TGTGCCAGCAGTGATCTCCAGGAGACCCAGTACTTC. Translation gives CASSDLQETQYF.

This clone appeared a single time. V gene TRBV9 combines with J gene TRBJ2-7; a weak D match, TRBD2 (6 bases). CDR1 and CDR2 (germline): SGDLS, YYNGEE. The CDR3 consists of 14 residues. V gave up 3 bases and J gave up 2 bases, with 12 bases separating them. CDR3 DNA sequence: TGTGCCAGCAGCGGGGGGGTCAGAGCCTACGAGCAGTACTTC. Protein product: CASSGGVRAYEQYF.

Worth noting for this clone: Other DNA sequences from this sample encode an identical CDR3 as well. The rearrangement links TRBV7-8 to TRBJ2-7; D is ambiguous. This CDR3 spans 13 amino acids. Germline values: CDR1 SGHVS, CDR2 FQNEAQ. Trimming removed 4 bases from V and 3 bases from J, with 10 bases in between. The DNA of the CDR3 is TGTGCCAGCAGCTCCGGTCCAGGCTACGAGCAGTACTTC. As protein: CASSSGPGYEQYF.

The genes are TRBV11-2 and TRBJ1-2; D gene uncertain. This CDR3 region has 13 residues. Germline V gene data show CDR1 as SGHAT and CDR2 as FQNNGV. V shed 6 bases and J shed 2 bases, with 10 bases lying between them. In DNA, the CDR3 is TGTGCCAGCAGAGAAACTACAAACTATGGCTACACCTTC. Residues: CASRETTNYGYTF.

V gene TRBV28 combines with J gene TRBJ1-1, with D possibly matching TRBD1 (5 bases). Per germline, CDR1 MDHEN and CDR2 SYDVKM. CDR3 length: 12 amino acids. The ends were cut back, 7 bases at V and 8 bases at J, with 14 bases in the middle. This CDR3 is CASTIPGGEAFF. CDR3 in DNA: TGTGCCAGCACCATACCCGGGGGAGAAGCTTTCTTT.

V usage is TRBV27 and J usage is TRBJ1-1; TRBD1 agrees at 7 bases. Germline V CDR1 and CDR2: MNHEY, SMNVEV (reference sequence). The CDR3 consists of 16 residues. After removal of 3 bases from V and 7 bases from J, the junction contained 14 bases not matched to a gene. The CDR3 protein is CASSLRPGQKPIEAFF. The CDR3 DNA reads as TGTGCCAGCAGTTTGCGACCGGGACAGAAACCTATTGAAGCTTTCTTT.

This clone was counted a few times. The chain uses TRBV30 and TRBJ1-6; D unresolved. This CDR3 region has 15 residues. Germline CDR1 is GTSNPN and CDR2 is SVGIG (reference sequence). The V end was cut by 3 bases, the J end by 4 bases, with 13 bases between. The CDR3 reads CAWRPGLQYNSPLHF. DNA for the CDR3: TGTGCCTGGAGACCTGGACTGCAGTATAATTCACCCCTCCACTTT.

V gene TRBV29-1 combines with J gene TRBJ1-1, with a weak D call TRBD1 (5 bases). The CDR3 sequence is 13 residues long. Germline lookup yields CDR1 SQVTM and CDR2 ANQGSEA. Trimming removed 3 bases at V and 5 bases at J, with 13 bases between. CDR3 sequence reads: CSVENGGWTEAFF. CDR3 bases: TGCAGCGTTGAGAACGGGGGATGGACTGAAGCTTTCTTT.

This clone was picked up one time. The J gene is TRBJ1-2, the V gene TRBV2; TRBD1 is a possible D gene (5 bases). CDR3 length: 13 residues. Trimming stripped 8 bases from V and 2 bases from J, with 12 bases between. CDR1 is SNHLY and CDR2 is FYNNEI in the germline V gene. CDR3 DNA sequence: TGTGCCAGCCTTGGAAGGGGCAACTATGGCTACACCTTC. It yields the protein CASLGRGNYGYTF.

This chain links TRBV5-3 with TRBJ2-7; 11 bases map to TRBD1. TRBV5-3 is given ORF status, its function remaining uncertain. This CDR3 region has 15 residues. J was trimmed by 3 bases and V by 4 bases; bases with no gene match: 6. CDR3 in DNA: TGTGCCAGAAGCCCACGGACAGGGGGCCACTACGAGCAGTACTTC. Residues: CARSPRTGGHYEQYF.

In DNA, the CDR3 is TGCGCCAGCAGCTTGTCAGCGGGCCCGGAAGAGACCCAGTACTTC. It codes for CASSLSAGPEETQYF. The rearrangement uses TRBV5-1 and TRBJ2-5; perhaps TRBD2 as D (6 bases). The CDR3 is 15 residues long. The V gene's germline CDR1 is SGHRS and CDR2 YFSETQ. Trimming left V 1 base short and J 3 bases short, with 13 bases between.

V is TRBV19 and J is TRBJ1-2, with 7 bases that match TRBD1. Losses at the gene ends were 6 bases for V and 8 bases for J; bases not matched to a gene: 9. Germline V gene lookup returns CDR1 LNHDA and CDR2 SQIVND (reference sequence). The CDR3 extends over 13 amino acids. DNA of the CDR3: TGTGCCAGTAGCACTCCAGGGGGTACCGGCTACACCTTC. This sequence encodes CASSTPGGTGYTF.

The rearrangement joins TRBV2 to TRBJ2-2, with TRBD1 matching 7 bases. The CDR3 covers 15 residues. Germline loops: CDR1 SNHLY, CDR2 FYNNEI. The trim removed 5 bases at V and 0 bases at J, leaving 3 bases unmatched. The CDR3 region has the DNA TGTGCCAGCAGTCCCACAGGGGCGAACACCGGGGAGCTGTTTTTT. This sequence encodes CASSPTGANTGELFF.

The rearrangement uses TRBV5-4 and TRBJ1-1, with TRBD1 matching over 10 bases. The J segment lost 11 bases and the V segment lost 5 bases, leaving 12 bases of the junction unmatched. CDR3 length: 14 amino acids. Looked up from germline, CDR1 is SGHNT and CDR2 is YYREEE (reference sequence). CDR3 nucleotides: TGTGCCAGCAGTTTTCGACAGGGGGCCCCAGAGGCTTTCTTT. Translating it yields CASSFRQGAPEAFF.

The chain is built from TRBV20-1 and TRBJ1-6; 7 bases map to TRBD1. Germline-derived CDR1 and CDR2 are DFQATT and SNEGSKA (reference sequence). The V gene end was trimmed by 3 bases and the J gene end by 13 bases; junction bases not matched to a gene: 6. The CDR3 totals 12 residues. CDR3 region: CSASGQARPLHF. CDR3 DNA sequence: TGCAGTGCTAGTGGACAGGCCAGGCCCCTCCACTTT.